This entry lists 3 T cell receptor beta chains sequenced from one sample in a study of early T cells in non-severe SARS-CoV-2 infection. TCRdb fed the 5' RACE reads into MiXCR, producing one record per CDR3 protein. The sample includes around 67,000 distinct CDR3 sequences, approximately 10% of them seen just once. The material sequenced was whole blood. The receptors come from an adult who was a healthcare worker with PCR-confirmed SARS-CoV-2 infection or an uninfected control (not recorded which).

This clonotype appeared many times. The chain is built from TRBV5-1 and TRBJ2-3; the D is unclear. CDR3 size: 13 residues. Trimming cost V 2 bases and J 0 bases, with 4 bases left between them. The V gene's germline CDR1 is SGHRS and CDR2 YFSETQ. CDR3 in DNA: TGCGCCAGCAGCTTTAGGAGCACAGATACGCAGTATTTT. As protein: CASSFRSTDTQYF.

The sample holds many counts of this clonotype. The chain couples TRBV7-3 to TRBJ2-2; TRBD2 might be the D (5 bases). Germline V lookup: CDR1 SGHTA, CDR2 FQGTGA. The V and J ends lost 0 bases and 6 bases respectively, with 8 bases between them. The CDR3 loop spans 14 amino acids. CDR3 coding DNA: TGTGCCAGCAGCTTAACTACGGGGTCCGGGGAGCTGTTTTTT. Amino acids: CASSLTTGSGELFF.

At least ten counts were recorded for this clonotype. The J gene is TRBJ2-1, the V gene TRBV6-1; 12 nucleotides agree with TRBD2. Trimming cost V 2 bases and J 4 bases; bases outside gene matches: 9. The CDR3 extends over 18 amino acids. Germline assignment: CDR1 MNHNS and CDR2 SASEGT. As DNA, the CDR3 is TGTGCCAGCAGTGAAAGAAGAGAGACTAGCGGGGGTTACAATGAGCAGTTCTTC. It codes for CASSERRETSGGYNEQFF.